This T cell receptor (beta chain) was recorded in a study of shared clonotypes between healthy human individuals (dated by TCRdb to about 2020). Concerning the study at large: The cohort included three men and two women between 18 and 49 years of age. For each donor, three plates each were used for CD4 naive and CD4 memory, two plates were used for CD8 naive, and one plate was used for CD8 memory. Blood TCR repertoires of five healthy adults were deeply sequenced to estimate repertoire size and the extent of clonotype sharing between individuals. To increase sequencing depth and limit assay-specific biases, different laboratories used diverse techniques to prepare libraries and sequence TCR repertoires. Leukapheresis yielded between about 0.85 and 9.5 billion PBMCs per donor.

A remark on this clone: Its antigen is not yet known. No clone much larger than this one lies a single base away; base qualities are absent.

What the work shows at the level of the full study, not this receptor alone: Because the study included only a small number of donors, the genetic and exposure-history diversity represented was limited. Sampling was limited to blood, and TCR repertoires in tissue likely differ from TCR repertoires in blood. Higher generation probabilities were observed for clonotypes shared by all four sorted-subset donors than for non-shared clonotypes. Based on pairwise subsampling, the degree of clonotype sharing among donors was expected to be affected by sequencing depth. Across several donors, approximately 5% of naive CD4, roughly 3.3% of naive CD8, 2.3% of memory CD4, and 0.4% to 0.45% of memory CD8 clonotypes were shared. Estimated clonotype richness was generally larger for naive than for memory subsets. Even with the large sequencing depth, rarefaction of the sorted-subset datasets indicated that sequencing was incomplete.

TCR CDR3 regions were amplified from genomic DNA by multiplex PCR using the deep immunoSEQ assay. Extracted genomic DNA from each cell subset was spread evenly across all wells of several immunoSEQ 96-well plates, with each plate serving as a replicate. For sorted subsets, each replicate PCR was loaded with 200 ng genomic DNA, equivalent to 25,000 to 35,000 T cell genomes. The purified libraries were quantified using a Qubit 3.0 fluorometer, sized with a Bioanalyzer 2100, and then quantified again using the KAPA Library Quantification kit. A separate single-read 150-cycle Illumina NextSeq 550 flow cell was used to sequence each immunoSEQ 96-well plate. Per the authors' processing: The immunoSEQ output contained only junctional sequences without quality scores, so filtering could not match that applied to full-length reads. To assign V/J genes and CDR3, sequences were annotated using PyIR, a Python wrapper for IgBLAST v1.9, with IMGT germline references. Any read was removed if the V/J assignment was weak (E-value above 1e-6), the CDR3 was missing, or the read contained stop codons, out-of-frame junctions, or ambiguous translated residues. V3J clonotypes were defined as sequences sharing an identical inferred V gene, J gene, and CDR3 amino acid sequence. Percentage overlap between repertoires was calculated by dividing the number of shared unique clonotypes by the size of the smaller repertoire. Repertoire richness was assessed with RTK rarefaction, the Chao1 estimator, and Recon v2.1 estimates of unobserved clonotypes. Generation probabilities were computed with OLGA for all TCRbeta clonotypes obtained by the gDNA method from a handful of donors. TCRdb's version of the immuneACCESS table is confined to in-frame rearrangements and falls short of the full clone set. An unresolved V gene accounts for under half of the shortfall where checked; the remainder is of unknown origin. V and J calls and clone size are copied from that table; D and trimming were computed from the DNA. For this sample there are under 700,000 clones; roughly 95% appear just once. The ten largest clonotypes hold 0.095% to 0.14% of the sample.

From the cysteine up to the phenylalanine, the CDR3 has a length of 16 residues. Just the 48-base CDR3 DNA is kept, in frame starting at base 1. CDR1 and CDR2, looked up from the germline V gene (reference sequence), are SEHNR and FQNEAQ. The junction shows trimming of 5 bases on V and 8 bases on J, and the gene matches do not reach 10 bases of it. CD8 naive samples consisted of CD45RO-negative cells that were positively selected for CCR7, yielding a CD45RA+CCR7+ population without TemRA cells. The donors were healthy, HIV-negative adults who had no recently reported acute infections or vaccinations. All donors were Caucasian adults living in Nashville, Tennessee, USA. Blood was collected by leukapheresis, and PBMCs were isolated by Ficoll-Histopaque density gradient centrifugation and then cryopreserved in liquid nitrogen vapor phase. Purity and quantity of every magnetically sorted T cell population were checked by analytical flow cytometry. From each sorted fraction, genomic DNA was isolated and quantified by UV absorbance on a Nanodrop 2000c.

In this chain, TRBV7-9 is recombined with TRBJ2-1; 12 bases in the middle match TRBD2. The receptor was derived from a woman younger than 45 in good health. The sequenced sample consisted of naive CD8+ T cells sorted from blood. Explained via the paper, the cell subset or site label denotes: CD45RA+CCR7+. The CDR3 corresponds to CASSPPTSGSFDEQFF. Read as DNA, the sequence is TGTGCCAGCAGCCCGCCGACTAGCGGGAGTTTCGATGAGCAGTTCTTC.